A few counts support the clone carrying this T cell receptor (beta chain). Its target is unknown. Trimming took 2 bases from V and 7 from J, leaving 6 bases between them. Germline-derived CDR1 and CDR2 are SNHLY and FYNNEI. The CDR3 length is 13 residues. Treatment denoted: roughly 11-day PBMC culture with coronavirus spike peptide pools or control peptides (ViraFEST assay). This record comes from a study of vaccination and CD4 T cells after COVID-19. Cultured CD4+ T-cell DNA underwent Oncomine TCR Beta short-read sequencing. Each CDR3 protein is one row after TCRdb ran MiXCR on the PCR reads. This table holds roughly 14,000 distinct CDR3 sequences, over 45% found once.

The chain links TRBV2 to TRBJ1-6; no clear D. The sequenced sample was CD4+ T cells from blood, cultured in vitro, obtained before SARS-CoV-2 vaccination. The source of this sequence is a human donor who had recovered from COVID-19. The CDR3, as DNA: TGTGCCAGCAGTGAACAGTCAAATTCACCCCTCCACTTT. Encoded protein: CASSEQSNSPLHF.